One sample yielded the 20 T cell receptor beta chains listed below, sequenced in a study of blood T cell repertoires in COVID-19. Profiling relied on immunoSEQ multiplex PCR, and the TCRdb table lists in-frame clones only, not all of them. This sample carries roughly 58,000 clones, roughly four fifths of them seen once, and the ten largest clones take more than 30%. What was sequenced was peripheral blood. All receptors come from a man aged 60 to 69 with COVID-19, enrolled during active disease.

The sample holds one count of this clone. The J gene is TRBJ2-7, the V gene TRBV11-2, with 8 bases matching TRBD1. Germline lookup yields CDR1 SGHAT and CDR2 FQNNGV. This CDR3 spans 16 amino acids. Trimming took 3 bases from V and 0 from J; bases not matched to a gene: 7. CDR3 DNA sequence: TGTGCCAGCAGCTTGGCCGGGACAGGTAGCTCCTACGAGCAGTACTTC. It is translated as CASSLAGTGSSYEQYF.

The rearrangement joins TRBV2 to TRBJ2-7; D perhaps matches TRBD2 (6 bases). V was pared by 8 bases and J by 3 bases, with 11 bases between. The CDR3 runs to 12 residues. The germline gives CDR1 SNHLY, CDR2 FYNNEI. The CDR3 DNA sequence: TGTGCCAGCGTCCAGGAGGGCTACGAGCAGTACTTC. It encodes CASVQEGYEQYF.

The V call is TRBV21-1, the J call TRBJ2-1; TRBD1 is the table's D call and was not checked against the DNA. TRBV21-1 is a pseudogene. The CDR3 extends over 15 amino acids. In nucleotides, the CDR3 is TGTGCCAGCAGCAAAGCGGGGACAGGGGCTAGTGAGCAGTTCTTC. The encoded protein is CASSKAGTGASEQFF.

The gene calls are TRBV6-5 and TRBJ2-3, with D unresolved. Germline CDR1 reads MNHEY; CDR2 reads SVGAGI. The CDR3 runs to 13 residues. Trimming removed 8 bases from V and 2 bases from J, with 11 bases in between. CDR3 region: CASRLWATDTQYF. CDR3 in DNA: TGTGCCAGCCGCCTTTGGGCCACAGATACGCAGTATTTT.

The chain recombines TRBV6-2 or TRBV6-3 with TRBJ1-5, with D possibly matching TRBD1 (5 bases). V lost 2 bases and J lost 0, with 14 bases in between. This CDR3 has 17 amino acids. Germline V CDR1 and CDR2: MNHEY, SVGEGT. DNA of the CDR3: TGTGCCAGCAGTTACCCCCCTAAGACAGCTAGCAATCAGCCCCAGCATTTT. Translating it yields CASSYPPKTASNQPQHF.

This chain links TRBV18 with TRBJ1-4; the D is unclear. V lost 0 bases, J lost 12 bases, and 11 bases lay in between. The CDR3 is made up of 13 amino acids. Per germline, CDR1 KGHSH and CDR2 LQKENI. The CDR3 sequence is CASSPPVKRQLFF. CDR3 coding DNA: TGTGCCAGCTCACCACCGGTAAAGAGGCAACTGTTTTTT.

The gene calls are TRBV6-6 and TRBJ2-7, with TRBD1 identical over 8 bases. Per the germline V gene, CDR1 is MNHNY and CDR2 is SVGAGI (reference sequence). CDR3 length: 14 amino acids. Germline trimming cut 2 bases from V and 6 bases from J; bases unmatched to any gene: 6. The CDR3 protein is CASSYDAGGGEQYF. The CDR3 coding sequence is TGTGCCAGCAGTTACGACGCAGGGGGCGGCGAGCAGTACTTC.

The genes are TRBV27 and TRBJ2-1; D ambiguous. CDR1 and CDR2 from the germline V gene are MNHEY and SMNVEV (reference sequence). The CDR3 has 16 amino acids. Trimming shortened V by 7 bases and J by 4 bases, and 20 bases separated the two germline ends. The CDR3 DNA reads TGTGCCAGCACCCTGAGAGGCGGCGGCCAATACAATGAGCAGTTCTTC. This translates into CASTLRGGGQYNEQFF.

This chain links TRBV11-1 with TRBJ2-5; possibly TRBD2 for D (5 bases). V was shortened by 5 bases and J by 4 bases, with 17 bases between the two germline ends. In germline, CDR1 is SGHAT, CDR2 FQDESV (reference sequence). The CDR3 runs to 15 residues. As DNA, the CDR3 is TGTGCCAGCAGCCCAGGAGGAGGCGGCCGAGAGACCCAGTACTTC. Translation gives CASSPGGGGRETQYF.

The J gene is TRBJ2-2, the V gene TRBV4-2, with D perhaps matching TRBD2 (6 bases). CDR3 length equals 17 residues. Trimming took off 0 bases at V and 4 bases at J, with 15 bases between the two ends. The V gene's germline CDR1 is LGHNA and CDR2 YNFKEQ. CDR3 nucleotides: TGTGCCAGCAGCCAAGAAAGGAGAGGAGGGGTCACCGGGGAGCTGTTTTTT. Protein sequence: CASSQERRGGVTGELFF.

CDR3 loop: CASSQDILTALRSRTDTQYF. The CDR3 DNA reads TGTGCCAGCAGCCAAGATATTCTGACAGCACTGCGGAGTCGCACAGATACGCAGTATTTT. J is TRBJ2-3 and V is TRBV3-1 (or the pseudogene TRBV3-2), with a possible D match to TRBD1 (5 bases). V was trimmed by 0 bases and J by 1 base, leaving 23 bases between them. This CDR3 is 20 amino acids long. Germline V gives CDR1 LGHDT, CDR2 YNNKEL (reference sequence).

The V call is TRBV5-4, the J call TRBJ1-1, with D uncertain. The germline CDR1 and CDR2 sequences are SGHNT and YYREEE (reference sequence). CDR3 size: 17 residues. Between the trimmed V and J ends, which lost 4 bases and 10 bases, there was a span of 29 bases. This chain's CDR3 is CASSNNGRGRPTLLAFF. Here the CDR3 DNA reads TGTGCCAGCAGCAATAATGGGCGTGGAAGGCCCACCCTGTTAGCTTTCTTT.

The CDR3 region is CSVTAGDYEQYF. The CDR3 DNA reads as TGCAGCGTTACCGCGGGAGACTACGAGCAGTACTTC. The V and J genes are TRBV29-1 and TRBJ2-7, with 7 bases fitting TRBD2. Looked up from germline, CDR1 is SQVTM and CDR2 is ANQGSEA. The CDR3 runs to 12 residues. The V and J ends lost 5 bases and 3 bases, in that order; junction bases with no gene match: 4.

This chain uses TRBV6-5 with TRBJ2-3, with a tentative D call TRBD2 (5 bases). From germline, CDR1 is MNHEY and CDR2 SVGAGI. There are 13 residues in the CDR3. V was pared by 6 bases and J by 5 bases, with 12 bases between. This chain's CDR3 is CASRVPAGDTQYF. CDR3 bases: TGTGCCAGCAGGGTCCCGGCGGGAGATACGCAGTATTTT.

The rearrangement joins TRBV7-3 to TRBJ2-3; 8 nucleotides line up with TRBD1. The germline gives CDR1 SGHTA, CDR2 FQGTGA. The CDR3 spans 14 residues. The ends lost 1 base at V and 4 bases at J; junction bases unmatched: 1. The CDR3 DNA is TGTGCCAGCAGCTTAAGACAGGGGTCAGATACGCAGTATTTT. Protein product: CASSLRQGSDTQYF.

For the CDR3, the DNA is TGTGCCAGCAGTTACTCGGCCGACACTGAAGCTTTCTTT. Encoded protein: CASSYSADTEAFF. V usage is TRBV6-5 and J usage is TRBJ1-1; the D is unclear. CDR1 MNHEY and CDR2 SVGAGI come from the germline V gene. This CDR3 is built from 13 residues. The V end was cut by 0 bases, the J end by 3 bases, with 5 bases between.

The chain has TRBV4-2 and TRBJ1-2; 8 positions agree with TRBD1. CDR1 is LGHNA and CDR2 is YNFKEQ in the germline V gene. The CDR3 sequence is 16 residues long. The trim removed 0 bases at V and 6 bases at J, leaving 9 bases unmatched. CDR3 bases: TGTGCCAGCAGCCAAGATCCTGACAGGGGCGGAAATGGCTACACCTTC. Translated: CASSQDPDRGGNGYTF.

This clone was recorded once. The chain links TRBV27 to TRBJ2-7; 9 bases are shared with TRBD2. This CDR3 has 15 amino acids. Trimming cost V 5 bases and J 7 bases; bases outside gene matches: 12. Germline V gene sequence: CDR1 MNHEY, CDR2 SMNVEV (reference sequence). The CDR3 region is CASSQRDGSGREQYF. The CDR3 DNA sequence: TGTGCCAGCAGTCAAAGGGACGGGAGCGGGAGGGAGCAGTACTTC.

The CDR3 nucleotides read TGCGCCAGCAGCCAAGTACAACCAGCCTACGAGCAGTACTTC. It is translated as CASSQVQPAYEQYF. The V call is TRBV4-1, the J call TRBJ2-7; D gene unclear. The CDR3 length is 14 residues. Looked up from germline, CDR1 is MGHRA and CDR2 is YSYEKL. V shed 1 base and J shed 2 bases, with 9 bases lying between them.

V and J are TRBV6-5 and TRBJ2-1, with TRBD2 matching over 11 bases. Per germline, CDR1 MNHEY and CDR2 SVGAGI. The V gene end was trimmed by 7 bases and the J gene end by 9 bases; junction bases not matched to a gene: 8. The CDR3 spans 14 residues. Here the CDR3 DNA reads TGTGCCAGCAACCTAGCGGGGGGATCGGGTGAGCAGTTCTTC. This gives the protein CASNLAGGSGEQFF.